These 30 T cell receptor beta chains share one sample of origin, sequenced in a study of OX40 agonist ivuxolimab in advanced cancers. TCRdb's copy holds only in-frame clones and misses some; the assay was immunoSEQ multiplex PCR. The table records roughly 56,000 clones, roughly nine tenths of them present only once. The sample consisted of CD4+ or CD8+ T cells sorted from blood, taken in a trial of the OX40 agonist ivuxolimab. The receptors originated from an adult with an advanced solid tumor such as melanoma, head and neck, liver or kidney cancer.

V usage is TRBV11-1 and J usage is TRBJ2-6; D ambiguous. Germline loops: CDR1 SGHAT, CDR2 FQDESV (reference sequence). The CDR3 has 15 amino acids. The V end lost 2 bases, the J end lost 0 bases, and 5 bases lay between the germline ends. The CDR3 sequence: CASSLTDSGANVLTF. The CDR3 nucleotides read TGTGCCAGCAGCTTAACAGACTCTGGGGCCAACGTCCTGACTTTC.

The chain recombines TRBV7-9 with TRBJ2-5, with 7 bases identical to TRBD1. This CDR3 contains 14 residues. The V and J ends lost 5 bases and 2 bases, in that order; junction bases with no gene match: 5. CDR1 SEHNR and CDR2 FQNEAQ come from the germline V gene (reference sequence). This CDR3 is CASSLRTGQETQYF. The CDR3 region has the DNA TGTGCCAGCAGCCTTAGGACAGGTCAAGAGACCCAGTACTTC.

This clone has only a few counts. The chain recombines TRBV18 with TRBJ2-1; perhaps D is TRBD1 or TRBD2 (5 bases each). Germline V gene data show CDR1 as KGHSH and CDR2 as LQKENI. Trimming removed 1 base at V and 0 bases at J, with 16 bases between. The CDR3 is 18 residues long. Here the CDR3 reads CASSPLPGAYGSYNEQFF. DNA for the CDR3: TGTGCCAGCTCACCACTACCCGGGGCCTACGGCTCCTACAATGAGCAGTTCTTC.

The chain uses TRBV15 and TRBJ1-1; 10 bases are a match to TRBD1. Losses at the gene ends were 3 bases for V and 7 bases for J; bases not matched to a gene: 5. The germline V gene encodes CDR1 LNHNV and CDR2 YYDKDF (reference sequence). The CDR3 loop spans 14 amino acids. CDR3 loop: CATSSDRGLGEAFF. Here the CDR3 DNA reads TGTGCCACCAGCAGCGACAGGGGGCTCGGTGAAGCTTTCTTT.

This rearrangement joins TRBV7-3 to TRBJ2-1; D is ambiguous. This CDR3 spans 16 amino acids. Germline V gives CDR1 SGHTA, CDR2 FQGTGA. Trimming left V 5 bases short and J 5 bases short, with 19 bases between. The CDR3, as DNA: TGTGCCAGCAGCCCCAGAGGAGCGCTCGGCCACAATGAGCAGTTCTTC. Protein sequence: CASSPRGALGHNEQFF.

This clone has more than one count but fewer than ten. The CDR3 is CASSLSSGFNEQFF. The CDR3, as DNA: TGTGCCAGCAGCTTATCGAGCGGGTTCAATGAGCAGTTCTTC. This chain links TRBV7-3 with TRBJ2-1; D is perhaps TRBD2 (6 bases). This CDR3 contains 14 residues. Trimming removed 2 bases from V and 6 bases from J, with 11 bases in between. CDR1 is SGHTA and CDR2 is FQGTGA in the germline V gene. Supplemented by reference TRBV7-3 and TRBJ2-1, the full variable domain reads GAGVSQTPSNKVTEKGKYVELRCDPISGHTALYWYRQSLGQGPEFLIYFQGTGAADDSGLPNDRFFAVRPEGSVSTLKIQRTERGDSAVYLCASSLSSGFNEQFFGPGTRLTVL.

V is TRBV9 and J is TRBJ1-1; unclear D gene. V lost 0 bases to trimming and J lost 0 bases, with 6 bases between them. Germline V gives CDR1 SGDLS, CDR2 YYNGEE. CDR3 size: 14 residues. The CDR3 spells CASSVEQMNTEAFF. CDR3 bases: TGTGCCAGCAGCGTAGAACAGATGAACACTGAAGCTTTCTTT.

The chain is built from TRBV6-5 and TRBJ2-7, with 7 bases identical to TRBD2. After removal of 10 bases from V and 4 bases from J, the junction contained 13 bases not matched to a gene. This CDR3 has 14 residues. Per germline, CDR1 MNHEY and CDR2 SVGAGI. CDR3 sequence reads: CATALTLAVYEQYF. The DNA for the CDR3 is TGTGCCACCGCCTTAACTCTAGCGGTATACGAGCAGTACTTC.

The chain joins TRBV5-1 to TRBJ2-7; D call uncertain. CDR3 length: 16 residues. V was trimmed by 4 bases and J by 0 bases, leaving 17 bases between them. Germline-derived CDR1 and CDR2 are SGHRS and YFSETQ. CDR3 amino acids: CASSHIKDLPSYEQYF. CDR3 in DNA: TGCGCCAGCAGCCATATTAAGGATCTCCCCTCCTACGAGCAGTACTTC.

The CDR3, as DNA: TGTGCCAGCAGCCCAGACTATTGGGGGAATGAGCAGTTCTTC. It codes for CASSPDYWGNEQFF. The chain carries TRBV11-2 and TRBJ2-1; tentatively, D is TRBD1 or TRBD2 (5 bases each). Looked up from germline, CDR1 is SGHAT and CDR2 is FQNNGV. V was cut by 5 bases and J by 7 bases, with 15 bases left in between. There are 14 residues in the CDR3.

This clone was observed a single time. This rearrangement joins TRBV2 to TRBJ2-3, with 8 bases that match TRBD2. The ends lost 5 bases at V and 1 base at J; junction bases unmatched: 2. Germline CDR1 SNHLY, CDR2 FYNNEI. The CDR3 totals 14 residues. The CDR3 reads CASSRSGGTDTQYF. The CDR3 DNA is TGTGCCAGCAGTCGTAGCGGGGGCACAGATACGCAGTATTTT.

The gene calls are TRBV5-1 and TRBJ1-1; no reliable D call. V lost 1 base to trimming and J lost 2 bases, with 12 bases between them. Germline CDR1 SGHRS, CDR2 YFSETQ. The CDR3 has 15 residues. The CDR3 sequence: CASSLWAEPNTEAFF. The CDR3 DNA reads as TGCGCCAGCAGCTTGTGGGCAGAGCCCAACACTGAAGCTTTCTTT.

The J gene is TRBJ2-5, the V gene TRBV9; D possibly matches TRBD1 or TRBD2 (6 bases each). V lost 4 bases and J lost 5, with 18 bases in between. CDR1 is SGDLS and CDR2 is YYNGEE in the germline V gene. This CDR3 is built from 15 residues. CDR3 loop: CASSLTGGRWETQYF. The CDR3 nucleotides are TGTGCCAGCAGCCTGACTGGGGGGCGCTGGGAGACCCAGTACTTC.

The genes are TRBV7-2 and TRBJ2-5, with 8 bases matching TRBD1. The germline gives CDR1 SGHTA, CDR2 FQGNSA. This CDR3 spans 14 amino acids. V trimming: 3 bases; J trimming: 4 bases; junction bases outside the gene matches: 4. The CDR3 DNA is TGTGCCAGCAGCTTCCCAGGGGGCTCAGAGACCCAGTACTTC. It codes for CASSFPGGSETQYF. Looking up the rest from reference TRBV7-2 and TRBJ2-5 gives the full variable domain: GAGVSQSPSNKVTEKGKDVELRCDPISGHTALYWYRQSLGQGLEFLIYFQGNSAPDKSGLPSDRFSAERTGGSVSTLTIQRTQQEDSAVYLCASSFPGGSETQYFGPGTRLLVL.

The V call is TRBV2, the J call TRBJ2-3, with 13 bases aligning to TRBD2. Trimming cost V 5 bases and J 0 bases; bases outside gene matches: 11. This CDR3 region has 19 residues. CDR1 is SNHLY, CDR2 FYNNEI, per germline. The CDR3 loop is CASSRTSGSWGGSTDTQYF. The DNA for the CDR3 is TGTGCCAGCAGTCGGACTAGCGGGAGTTGGGGGGGTAGCACAGATACGCAGTATTTT.

The V call is TRBV6-1, the J call TRBJ2-3, with D possibly TRBD1 on 5 matching bases. CDR1 and CDR2 from the germline V gene are MNHNS and SASEGT. Trimming removed 3 bases at V and 4 bases at J, with 8 bases between. There are 13 residues in the CDR3. CDR3 sequence reads: CASSDQGADTQYF. DNA for the CDR3: TGTGCCAGCAGTGATCAGGGTGCAGATACGCAGTATTTT.

This clone has only a few counts. J is TRBJ2-5 and V is TRBV25-1; D ambiguous. V was cut by 6 bases and J by 4 bases, with 6 bases left in between. Germline values: CDR1 MGHDK, CDR2 SYGVNS. CDR3 size: 11 residues. The chain's CDR3 is CASRVGETQYF. The CDR3 nucleotides are TGTGCCAGCAGGGTGGGAGAGACCCAGTACTTC.

The chain links TRBV12-5 to TRBJ2-3, with 8 bases fitting TRBD2. Germline loops: CDR1 LGHNT, CDR2 FRNRAP. With V trimmed by 0 bases and J by 2 bases, 7 bases remained unmatched. The CDR3 runs to 17 residues. The CDR3 reads CASGLVRDGRVTDTQYF. CDR3 DNA: TGTGCTAGTGGTTTGGTACGTGACGGGAGGGTCACAGATACGCAGTATTTT.

The V and J genes are TRBV7-2 and TRBJ2-2; D is unresolved. CDR3 length: 14 residues. Looked up from germline, CDR1 is SGHTA and CDR2 is FQGNSA. V shed 1 base and J shed 2 bases, with 5 bases lying between them. The CDR3 bases are TGTGCCAGCAGCTTAGGGACCAACACCGGGGAGCTGTTTTTT. It encodes CASSLGTNTGELFF. Complete variable domain (other parts from reference TRBV7-2 and TRBJ2-2): GAGVSQSPSNKVTEKGKDVELRCDPISGHTALYWYRQSLGQGLEFLIYFQGNSAPDKSGLPSDRFSAERTGGSVSTLTIQRTQQEDSAVYLCASSLGTNTGELFFGEGSRLTVL.

The chain couples TRBV19 to TRBJ2-2; 11 bases are shared with TRBD2. Looked up from germline, CDR1 is LNHDA and CDR2 is SQIVND (reference sequence). V trimming: 3 bases; J trimming: 1 base; junction bases outside the gene matches: 7. This CDR3 spans 18 amino acids. The CDR3 loop reads CASSIRTSGRVNTGELFF. In nucleotides, the CDR3 is TGTGCCAGTAGTATTAGGACTAGCGGGCGGGTGAACACCGGGGAGCTGTTTTTT. Drawing the rest from reference TRBV19 and TRBJ2-2, the complete variable domain is DGGITQSPKYLFRKEGQNVTLSCEQNLNHDAMYWYRQDPGQGLRLIYYSQIVNDFQKGDIAEGYSVSREKKESFPLTVTSAQKNPTAFYLCASSIRTSGRVNTGELFFGEGSRLTVL.

CDR3 loop: CASSAPEFPYEQYF. The CDR3 DNA reads TGTGCCAGCAGCGCCCCGGAGTTTCCCTACGAGCAGTACTTC. The genes are TRBV7-2 and TRBJ2-7, with D hard to call. The CDR3 contains 14 residues. Looked up from germline, CDR1 is SGHTA and CDR2 is FQGNSA. Trimming took off 5 bases at V and 2 bases at J, with 13 bases between the two ends. The entire variable domain, with the rest obtained from reference TRBV7-2 and TRBJ2-7, is as follows: GAGVSQSPSNKVTEKGKDVELRCDPISGHTALYWYRQSLGQGLEFLIYFQGNSAPDKSGLPSDRFSAERTGGSVSTLTIQRTQQEDSAVYLCASSAPEFPYEQYFGPGTRLTVT.

The V and J genes are TRBV29-1 and TRBJ1-1, with D perhaps TRBD1 (5 bases). The CDR3 extends over 14 amino acids. Trimming removed 5 bases at V and 4 bases at J, with 17 bases between. The germline gives CDR1 SQVTM, CDR2 ANQGSEA. CDR3 sequence: CSVQKEAGPTEAFF. The CDR3 DNA reads TGCAGCGTTCAAAAGGAGGCAGGGCCCACTGAAGCTTTCTTT.

The chain employs TRBV15 and TRBJ1-3; TRBD1 is a possible D gene (5 bases). CDR3 length: 17 residues. The V and J ends lost 0 bases and 6 bases respectively, with 18 bases between them. The V gene's germline CDR1 is LNHNV and CDR2 YYDKDF (reference sequence). CDR3 nucleotides: TGTGCCACCAGCAGAGATGTTTTTGGGGGTCGTGTAAACACCATATATTTT. This sequence encodes CATSRDVFGGRVNTIYF.

Of note for this clone: Additional DNA sequences in this sample encode the identical CDR3. V is TRBV6-6 and J is TRBJ1-1; D not resolved. The CDR3 extends over 12 amino acids. Germline loops: CDR1 MNHNY, CDR2 SVGAGI (reference sequence). Trimming took 0 bases from V and 7 from J, leaving 6 bases between them. CDR3 nucleotides: TGTGCCAGCAGTTACTCAGCCGGTGAAGCTTTCTTT. Its translation is CASSYSAGEAFF.

The V gene is TRBV2, the J gene TRBJ2-2, with D perhaps matching TRBD1 (5 bases). Trimming pared 3 bases from V and 5 bases from J, leaving 7 bases between. The CDR3 has 13 amino acids. Germline-derived CDR1 and CDR2 are SNHLY and FYNNEI. The CDR3 DNA follows: TGTGCCAGCAGTGAGCGACAGACCGGGGAGCTGTTTTTT. Translating gives CASSERQTGELFF.

V gene TRBV10-2 combines with J gene TRBJ2-1, with 13 bases lining up with TRBD2. The junction had 6 bases not matched to a gene; V was cut back by 7 bases and J by 9 bases. There are 14 residues in the CDR3. CDR1 and CDR2 (germline): WSHSY, SAAADI. The CDR3 is CASTGTSGNAEQFF. CDR3 bases: TGCGCCAGCACCGGGACTAGCGGGAATGCTGAGCAGTTCTTC.

J is TRBJ2-1 and V is TRBV7-3; 7 bases align to TRBD2. With V trimmed by 5 bases and J by 0 bases, 4 bases remained unmatched. The germline gives CDR1 SGHTA, CDR2 FQGTGA. CDR3 length: 15 residues. In DNA form, the CDR3 reads TGTGCCAGCAGCCCAACTAGCGCCTCCTACAATGAGCAGTTCTTC. As protein: CASSPTSASYNEQFF.

The rearrangement uses TRBV19 and TRBJ2-7; the D gene is possibly TRBD1 (6 bases). CDR3 size: 14 residues. Trimming removed 5 bases at V and 0 bases at J, with 11 bases between. Germline CDR1 reads LNHDA; CDR2 reads SQIVND (reference sequence). The CDR3 protein is CASSPGTISYEQYF. The CDR3 nucleotides read TGTGCCAGTAGTCCTGGGACAATCTCCTACGAGCAGTACTTC.

The rearrangement links TRBV6-1 to TRBJ2-1; D may match TRBD1 or TRBD2 (6 bases each). V shed 2 bases and J shed 10 bases, with 21 bases lying between them. The CDR3 extends over 16 amino acids. Germline-derived CDR1 and CDR2 are MNHNS and SASEGT. Written as DNA, the CDR3 is TGTGCCAGCAGTGAACGGCAGGACGGGGGCACTGGCGAGCAGTTCTTC. Translated: CASSERQDGGTGEQFF.

The table lists this clone with a count of one. The rearrangement joins TRBV30 to TRBJ1-6, with D unclear. Germline CDR1 and CDR2: GTSNPN and SVGIG (reference sequence). This CDR3 spans 12 amino acids. With 2 bases removed from V and 7 bases from J, the gap between germline ends came to 6 bases. The CDR3 nucleotides are TGTGCCTGGAGTCCCGGGAATTCACCCCTCCACTTT. This codes for CAWSPGNSPLHF.